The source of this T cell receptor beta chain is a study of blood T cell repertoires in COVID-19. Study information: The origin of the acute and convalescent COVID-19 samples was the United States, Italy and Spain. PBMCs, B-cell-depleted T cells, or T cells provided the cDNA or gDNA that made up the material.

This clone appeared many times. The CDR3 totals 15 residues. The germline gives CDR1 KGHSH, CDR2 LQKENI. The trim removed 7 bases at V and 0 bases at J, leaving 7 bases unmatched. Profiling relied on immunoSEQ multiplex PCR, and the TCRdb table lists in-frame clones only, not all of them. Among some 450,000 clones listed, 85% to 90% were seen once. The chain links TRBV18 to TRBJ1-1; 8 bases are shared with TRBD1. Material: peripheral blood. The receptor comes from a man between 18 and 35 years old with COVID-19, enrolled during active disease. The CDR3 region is CASLDRGSMNTEAFF. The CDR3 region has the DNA TGTGCCAGCTTAGACAGGGGAAGCATGAACACTGAAGCTTTCTTT.